The 30 T cell receptor beta chains below all came from one sample that was sequenced in a study of blood T cell repertoires in COVID-19. The repertoire was sequenced with immunoSEQ multiplex PCR; TCRdb's copy has only in-frame clones and lacks some. The data show roughly 200,000 clones, more than 75% seen once. Sequencing was performed on peripheral blood. All receptors derive from a woman between 35 and 50 years old with COVID-19, enrolled during active disease.

The chain has TRBV29-1 and TRBJ2-3; 14 bases line up with TRBD2. The CDR3 is 16 amino acids. Germline V CDR1 and CDR2: SQVTM, ANQGSEA. The V and J ends lost 6 bases and 0 bases, in that order; junction bases with no gene match: 5. The CDR3 loop reads CSVAGTSGGSTDTQYF. The CDR3 DNA reads TGCAGCGTGGCCGGGACTAGCGGGGGTAGCACAGATACGCAGTATTTT.

This chain joins TRBV19 and TRBJ2-7, with 8 bases that match TRBD1. With 6 bases clipped from V and 2 bases from J, the junction kept 9 bases outside the gene matches. The CDR3 loop spans 15 amino acids. Germline lookup yields CDR1 LNHDA and CDR2 SQIVND (reference sequence). This CDR3 is CASRSPGQGTYEQYF. In DNA form, the CDR3 reads TGTGCCAGTAGATCCCCAGGACAGGGTACCTACGAGCAGTACTTC.

This clone was counted a few times. The chain joins TRBV2 to TRBJ2-7, with a weak D call TRBD2 (6 bases). The CDR3 length is 15 residues. V dropped 2 bases and J dropped 9 bases, with 20 bases sitting between them. Germline loops: CDR1 SNHLY, CDR2 FYNNEI. CDR3 in DNA: TGTGCCAGCAGTGAATTGCCGGGGGACCTTCGTGGGCAGTACTTC. Amino acids: CASSELPGDLRGQYF. Full variable domain (remainder filled in from reference TRBV2 and TRBJ2-7): EPEVTQTPSHQVTQMGQEVILRCVPISNHLYFYWYRQILGQKVEFLVSFYNNEISEKSEIFDDQFSVERPDGSNFTLKIRSTKLEDSAMYFCASSELPGDLRGQYFGPGTRLTVT.

This clone was counted once. The chain joins TRBV21-1 to TRBJ1-1; the table names TRBD1, a call not compared with the DNA. TRBV21-1 is annotated as a pseudogene. This CDR3 is built from 14 residues. The CDR3 DNA reads as TGTGCCCGAGAGGGGGTCCCCGCGGCCACTGAAGCTTTCTTT. It translates to CAREGVPAATEAFF.

This chain connects TRBV6-1 to TRBJ1-2; 9 positions match TRBD1. Germline values: CDR1 MNHNS, CDR2 SASEGT. Losses at the gene ends were 2 bases for V and 8 bases for J; bases not matched to a gene: 12. The CDR3 is 16 amino acids. The CDR3 sequence: CASSETTPGQGYGYTF. In nucleotides, the CDR3 is TGTGCCAGCAGTGAAACGACACCGGGACAGGGTTACGGCTACACCTTC.

The chain has TRBV5-4 and TRBJ2-2, with D possibly being TRBD2 (5 bases). V lost 4 bases and J lost 4, with 14 bases in between. This CDR3 has 15 amino acids. In germline, CDR1 is SGHNT, CDR2 YYREEE (reference sequence). This CDR3 reads CASSPLAGLTGELFF. The CDR3 DNA follows: TGTGCCAGCAGCCCACTGGCGGGCCTCACCGGGGAGCTGTTTTTT. The whole variable domain, remainder taken from reference TRBV5-4 and TRBJ2-2, is ETGVTQSPTHLIKTRGQQVTLRCSSQSGHNTVSWYQQALGQGPQFIFQYYREEENGRGNFPPRFSGLQFPNYSSELNVNALELDDSALYLCASSPLAGLTGELFFGEGSRLTVL.

This clone is a singleton in its sample. The chain has TRBV24-1 and TRBJ1-3; D unclear. The V end was cut by 4 bases, the J end by 2 bases, with 11 bases between. Germline assignment: CDR1 KGHDR and CDR2 SFDVKD. CDR3 length: 15 amino acids. The CDR3 loop is CATSESRLPGNTIYF. CDR3 bases: TGTGCCACCAGTGAGTCCCGTCTCCCTGGAAACACCATATATTTT.

This clone showed up just a few times. This chain connects TRBV6-5 to TRBJ2-3; 10 bases are a match to TRBD2. Trimming took 8 bases from V and 4 from J; bases not matched to a gene: 9. Germline CDR1 reads MNHEY; CDR2 reads SVGAGI. The CDR3 consists of 15 residues. CDR3 DNA sequence: TGTGCCAGCCAGACCCTAGCGGGAGTCGCAGATACGCAGTATTTT. It yields the protein CASQTLAGVADTQYF.

V usage is TRBV18 and J usage is TRBJ1-1; perhaps TRBD1 as D (5 bases). This CDR3 spans 17 amino acids. Germline CDR1 is KGHSH and CDR2 is LQKENI. The V end lost 2 bases, the J end lost 4 bases, and 20 bases lay between the germline ends. The DNA for the CDR3 is TGTGCCAGCTCACCAAGGAATGCAGGGCTGAGTTCCACTGAAGCTTTCTTT. This translates into CASSPRNAGLSSTEAFF. Full variable domain (remainder filled in from reference TRBV18 and TRBJ1-1): NAGVMQNPRHLVRRRGQEARLRCSPMKGHSHVYWYRQLPEEGLKFMVYLQKENIIDESGMPKERFSAEFPKEGPSILRIQQVVRGDSAAYFCASSPRNAGLSSTEAFFGQGTRLTVV.

This chain uses TRBV4-3 with TRBJ2-3; the D is unclear. This CDR3 is built from 17 residues. The germline V gene encodes CDR1 LGHNA and CDR2 YSLEER. Trimming pared 3 bases from V and 3 bases from J, leaving 19 bases between. The CDR3: CASSQRLSNLDTDTQYF. The CDR3 coding sequence is TGCGCCAGCAGCCAGAGACTGTCAAACTTAGATACAGATACGCAGTATTTT.

This clone was observed a handful of times. V gene TRBV18 combines with J gene TRBJ2-3, with D perhaps matching TRBD1 (6 bases). This CDR3 contains 15 residues. V lost 3 bases and J lost 5, with 15 bases in between. The germline CDR1 and CDR2 sequences are KGHSH and LQKENI. The CDR3 nucleotides are TGTGCCAGCTCACCGAGCCAGGGGTGGGGAGATACGCAGTATTTT. Protein: CASSPSQGWGDTQYF.

A word on this clone: Other nucleotide sequences in the sample specify the same CDR3. CDR3: CSASSGHEQYF. For the CDR3, the DNA is TGCAGTGCTAGTAGCGGCCACGAGCAGTACTTC. The chain carries TRBV20-1 and TRBJ2-7, with a weak D call TRBD2 (6 bases). Germline values: CDR1 DFQATT, CDR2 SNEGSKA (reference sequence). CDR3 length equals 11 residues. V lost 3 bases, J lost 5 bases, and 8 bases lay in between.

This chain connects TRBV30 to TRBJ1-1; possibly TRBD1 for D (6 bases). The CDR3 is made up of 13 amino acids. Trimming took off 4 bases at V and 0 bases at J, with 9 bases between the two ends. Per the germline V gene, CDR1 is GTSNPN and CDR2 is SVGIG (reference sequence). CDR3 residues: CAWKGGLNTEAFF. CDR3 nucleotide sequence: TGTGCCTGGAAGGGGGGGCTGAACACTGAAGCTTTCTTT.

The J gene is TRBJ2-7, the V gene TRBV4-2; 9 bases line up with TRBD2. The V gene's germline CDR1 is LGHNA and CDR2 YNFKEQ. J was trimmed by 7 bases and V by 0 bases; bases with no gene match: 7. The CDR3 covers 15 residues. The CDR3 here is CASSQEVAGVREQYF. For the CDR3, the DNA is TGTGCCAGCAGCCAAGAGGTAGCGGGAGTGCGGGAGCAGTACTTC.

V usage is TRBV23-1 and J usage is TRBJ2-7, with 8 positions matching TRBD2. TRBV23-1 is assigned to the ORF class and has an uncertain function. J gave up 5 bases and V 4 bases, and 16 bases lay outside the gene matches. This CDR3 is built from 17 residues. Written as DNA, the CDR3 is TGCGCCAGCAGTCCGACAGGTTTCCCCAGCGGGAGCCACGAGCAGTACTTC. Translated: CASSPTGFPSGSHEQYF.

V and J are TRBV6-1 and TRBJ1-2; D perhaps matches TRBD1 (5 bases). Germline CDR1 reads MNHNS; CDR2 reads SASEGT. V was cut by 1 base and J by 6 bases, with 6 bases left in between. The length of the CDR3 is 12 residues. CDR3 nucleotide sequence: TGTGCCAGCAGTGAAGGACAGCATGGCTACACCTTC. Protein product: CASSEGQHGYTF.

This clone was found once. The chain joins TRBV25-1 to TRBJ1-4; no clear D gene. V shed 5 bases and J shed 0 bases, with 13 bases lying between them. The germline gives CDR1 MGHDK, CDR2 SYGVNS. This CDR3 spans 16 amino acids. CDR3 in amino acids: CASSPGIQTTNEKLFF. CDR3 DNA sequence: TGTGCCAGCAGTCCAGGCATACAGACAACTAATGAAAAACTGTTTTTT.

This clone showed up just once. The chain links TRBV5-4 to TRBJ2-7; 10 positions match TRBD2. The CDR3 totals 14 residues. Germline CDR1 is SGHNT and CDR2 is YYREEE (reference sequence). J lost 2 bases, V lost 3 bases, and 2 bases had no gene match. CDR3 sequence: CASSSLAGAYEQYF. In DNA, the CDR3 is TGTGCCAGCAGCTCTCTAGCGGGGGCCTACGAGCAGTACTTC.

In this sample, this clone turned up once. The CDR3 sequence: CASRDRLAGGSETQYF. In nucleotides, the CDR3 is TGTGCCAGCCGCGACCGGCTAGCGGGGGGCTCAGAGACCCAGTACTTC. This chain uses TRBV3-1 (or the pseudogene TRBV3-2) with TRBJ2-5; 11 bases match TRBD2. Germline CDR1 is LGHDT and CDR2 is YNNKEL (reference sequence). Germline trimming cut 8 bases from V and 4 bases from J; bases unmatched to any gene: 12. The CDR3 runs to 16 residues.

The chain has TRBV4-1 and TRBJ2-2; 15 nucleotides agree with TRBD2. The length of the CDR3 is 19 residues. Trimming removed 2 bases from V and 0 bases from J; junction bases left unmatched: 4. CDR1 and CDR2 from the germline V gene are MGHRA and YSYEKL. Here the CDR3 reads CASSQRTSGRGPNTGELFF. In DNA form, the CDR3 reads TGCGCCAGCAGCCAAAGGACTAGCGGGAGGGGGCCGAACACCGGGGAGCTGTTTTTT.

The chain carries TRBV19 and TRBJ2-1; TRBD2 matches 8 bases. Trimming took 10 bases from V and 0 from J; bases not matched to a gene: 8. CDR3 size: 15 residues. Germline V lookup: CDR1 LNHDA, CDR2 SQIVND (reference sequence). The CDR3 region is CAIRPSGSSYNEQFF. The DNA for the CDR3 is TGTGCCATCAGACCCAGCGGGAGCTCCTACAATGAGCAGTTCTTC.

This clone was counted only a few times. The rearrangement links TRBV5-4 to TRBJ2-3, with TRBD1 matching over 8 bases. Germline V gives CDR1 SGHNT, CDR2 YYREEE (reference sequence). This CDR3 is built from 15 residues. Trimming at V came to 6 bases and at J to 8 bases, leaving 14 bases not matched to a gene. The CDR3 loop reads CASIPTGQVVGTQYF. The CDR3 DNA sequence: TGTGCCAGCATCCCGACGGGACAGGTAGTAGGTACGCAGTATTTT.

This clone occurred once. The genes are TRBV7-3 and TRBJ2-1; tentatively, D is TRBD2 (6 bases). Trimming shortened V by 2 bases and J by 7 bases, and 15 bases separated the two germline ends. Germline V CDR1 and CDR2: SGHTA, FQGTGA. The CDR3 has 15 residues. In DNA form, the CDR3 reads TGTGCCAGCAGCTTAGGGTCGGGGGTCTATAATGAGCAGTTCTTC. Translation: CASSLGSGVYNEQFF. The variable domain in full, completed from reference TRBV7-3 and TRBJ2-1, reads GAGVSQTPSNKVTEKGKYVELRCDPISGHTALYWYRQSLGQGPEFLIYFQGTGAADDSGLPNDRFFAVRPEGSVSTLKIQRTERGDSAVYLCASSLGSGVYNEQFFGPGTRLTVL.

The chain employs TRBV6-6 and TRBJ1-1; 7 nucleotides align to TRBD1. Germline V gene lookup returns CDR1 MNHNY and CDR2 SVGAGI (reference sequence). The CDR3 loop spans 14 amino acids. Germline trimming cut 2 bases from V and 3 bases from J; bases unmatched to any gene: 3. This CDR3 is CASSYLQGDTEAFF. CDR3 sequence (DNA): TGTGCCAGCAGTTACCTCCAGGGGGACACTGAAGCTTTCTTT.

This rearrangement joins TRBV7-2 to TRBJ1-3; D gene unclear. V was clipped by 1 base and J by 4 bases, with 8 bases between them. CDR1 and CDR2 (germline): SGHTA, FQGNSA. This CDR3 comprises 14 residues. Here the CDR3 DNA reads TGTGCCAGCAGCTTAGGCCCTGAGGGAAACACCATATATTTT. It codes for CASSLGPEGNTIYF.

This clone appeared once. This rearrangement joins TRBV7-9 to TRBJ1-1; no definite D call. Trimming left V 1 base short and J 0 bases short, with 9 bases between. The CDR3 loop spans 15 amino acids. Per the germline V gene, CDR1 is SEHNR and CDR2 is FQNEAQ (reference sequence). The CDR3 is CASSLEGGLNTEAFF. The CDR3 nucleotides read TGTGCCAGCAGCTTAGAGGGAGGATTGAACACTGAAGCTTTCTTT.

The chain is built from TRBV9 and TRBJ1-3; 7 bases line up with TRBD1. The CDR3 consists of 16 residues. With V trimmed by 3 bases and J by 4 bases, 10 bases remained unmatched. CDR1 and CDR2 (germline): SGDLS, YYNGEE. For the CDR3, the DNA is TGTGCCAGCAGCGCCGGAACAGGGGTAGACGGAAACACCATATATTTT. Its translation: CASSAGTGVDGNTIYF.

The rearrangement joins TRBV7-2 to TRBJ2-5; 9 bases agree with TRBD2. The CDR3 is 16 amino acids. The V segment lost 0 bases and the J segment 2 bases; nucleotides outside the gene matches: 4. Per germline, CDR1 SGHTA and CDR2 FQGNSA. The CDR3 sequence is CASSLALSGGQETQYF. The CDR3 bases are TGTGCCAGCAGCTTAGCGCTAAGCGGGGGGCAAGAGACCCAGTACTTC.

The genes are TRBV29-1 and TRBJ2-2, with 7 bases matching TRBD1. Germline V gene data show CDR1 as SQVTM and CDR2 as ANQGSEA. J was trimmed by 7 bases and V by 5 bases; bases with no gene match: 7. This CDR3 contains 13 residues. The CDR3: CSVSDRAGGELFF. Written as DNA, the CDR3 is TGCAGCGTTTCCGACAGGGCGGGCGGGGAGCTGTTTTTT.

The genes are TRBV5-1 and TRBJ2-7; 9 nucleotides line up with TRBD1. The trim removed 1 base at V and 3 bases at J, leaving 2 bases unmatched. Per germline, CDR1 SGHRS and CDR2 YFSETQ. The CDR3 has 14 amino acids. The CDR3 sequence is CASSLTGGYYEQYF. The CDR3 bases are TGCGCCAGCAGCTTGACAGGGGGCTACTACGAGCAGTACTTC. The entire variable domain, with the rest obtained from reference TRBV5-1 and TRBJ2-7, is as follows: KAGVTQTPRYLIKTRGQQVTLSCSPISGHRSVSWYQQTPGQGLQFLFEYFSETQRNKGNFPGRFSGRQFSNSRSEMNVSTLELGDSALYLCASSLTGGYYEQYFGPGTRLTVT.